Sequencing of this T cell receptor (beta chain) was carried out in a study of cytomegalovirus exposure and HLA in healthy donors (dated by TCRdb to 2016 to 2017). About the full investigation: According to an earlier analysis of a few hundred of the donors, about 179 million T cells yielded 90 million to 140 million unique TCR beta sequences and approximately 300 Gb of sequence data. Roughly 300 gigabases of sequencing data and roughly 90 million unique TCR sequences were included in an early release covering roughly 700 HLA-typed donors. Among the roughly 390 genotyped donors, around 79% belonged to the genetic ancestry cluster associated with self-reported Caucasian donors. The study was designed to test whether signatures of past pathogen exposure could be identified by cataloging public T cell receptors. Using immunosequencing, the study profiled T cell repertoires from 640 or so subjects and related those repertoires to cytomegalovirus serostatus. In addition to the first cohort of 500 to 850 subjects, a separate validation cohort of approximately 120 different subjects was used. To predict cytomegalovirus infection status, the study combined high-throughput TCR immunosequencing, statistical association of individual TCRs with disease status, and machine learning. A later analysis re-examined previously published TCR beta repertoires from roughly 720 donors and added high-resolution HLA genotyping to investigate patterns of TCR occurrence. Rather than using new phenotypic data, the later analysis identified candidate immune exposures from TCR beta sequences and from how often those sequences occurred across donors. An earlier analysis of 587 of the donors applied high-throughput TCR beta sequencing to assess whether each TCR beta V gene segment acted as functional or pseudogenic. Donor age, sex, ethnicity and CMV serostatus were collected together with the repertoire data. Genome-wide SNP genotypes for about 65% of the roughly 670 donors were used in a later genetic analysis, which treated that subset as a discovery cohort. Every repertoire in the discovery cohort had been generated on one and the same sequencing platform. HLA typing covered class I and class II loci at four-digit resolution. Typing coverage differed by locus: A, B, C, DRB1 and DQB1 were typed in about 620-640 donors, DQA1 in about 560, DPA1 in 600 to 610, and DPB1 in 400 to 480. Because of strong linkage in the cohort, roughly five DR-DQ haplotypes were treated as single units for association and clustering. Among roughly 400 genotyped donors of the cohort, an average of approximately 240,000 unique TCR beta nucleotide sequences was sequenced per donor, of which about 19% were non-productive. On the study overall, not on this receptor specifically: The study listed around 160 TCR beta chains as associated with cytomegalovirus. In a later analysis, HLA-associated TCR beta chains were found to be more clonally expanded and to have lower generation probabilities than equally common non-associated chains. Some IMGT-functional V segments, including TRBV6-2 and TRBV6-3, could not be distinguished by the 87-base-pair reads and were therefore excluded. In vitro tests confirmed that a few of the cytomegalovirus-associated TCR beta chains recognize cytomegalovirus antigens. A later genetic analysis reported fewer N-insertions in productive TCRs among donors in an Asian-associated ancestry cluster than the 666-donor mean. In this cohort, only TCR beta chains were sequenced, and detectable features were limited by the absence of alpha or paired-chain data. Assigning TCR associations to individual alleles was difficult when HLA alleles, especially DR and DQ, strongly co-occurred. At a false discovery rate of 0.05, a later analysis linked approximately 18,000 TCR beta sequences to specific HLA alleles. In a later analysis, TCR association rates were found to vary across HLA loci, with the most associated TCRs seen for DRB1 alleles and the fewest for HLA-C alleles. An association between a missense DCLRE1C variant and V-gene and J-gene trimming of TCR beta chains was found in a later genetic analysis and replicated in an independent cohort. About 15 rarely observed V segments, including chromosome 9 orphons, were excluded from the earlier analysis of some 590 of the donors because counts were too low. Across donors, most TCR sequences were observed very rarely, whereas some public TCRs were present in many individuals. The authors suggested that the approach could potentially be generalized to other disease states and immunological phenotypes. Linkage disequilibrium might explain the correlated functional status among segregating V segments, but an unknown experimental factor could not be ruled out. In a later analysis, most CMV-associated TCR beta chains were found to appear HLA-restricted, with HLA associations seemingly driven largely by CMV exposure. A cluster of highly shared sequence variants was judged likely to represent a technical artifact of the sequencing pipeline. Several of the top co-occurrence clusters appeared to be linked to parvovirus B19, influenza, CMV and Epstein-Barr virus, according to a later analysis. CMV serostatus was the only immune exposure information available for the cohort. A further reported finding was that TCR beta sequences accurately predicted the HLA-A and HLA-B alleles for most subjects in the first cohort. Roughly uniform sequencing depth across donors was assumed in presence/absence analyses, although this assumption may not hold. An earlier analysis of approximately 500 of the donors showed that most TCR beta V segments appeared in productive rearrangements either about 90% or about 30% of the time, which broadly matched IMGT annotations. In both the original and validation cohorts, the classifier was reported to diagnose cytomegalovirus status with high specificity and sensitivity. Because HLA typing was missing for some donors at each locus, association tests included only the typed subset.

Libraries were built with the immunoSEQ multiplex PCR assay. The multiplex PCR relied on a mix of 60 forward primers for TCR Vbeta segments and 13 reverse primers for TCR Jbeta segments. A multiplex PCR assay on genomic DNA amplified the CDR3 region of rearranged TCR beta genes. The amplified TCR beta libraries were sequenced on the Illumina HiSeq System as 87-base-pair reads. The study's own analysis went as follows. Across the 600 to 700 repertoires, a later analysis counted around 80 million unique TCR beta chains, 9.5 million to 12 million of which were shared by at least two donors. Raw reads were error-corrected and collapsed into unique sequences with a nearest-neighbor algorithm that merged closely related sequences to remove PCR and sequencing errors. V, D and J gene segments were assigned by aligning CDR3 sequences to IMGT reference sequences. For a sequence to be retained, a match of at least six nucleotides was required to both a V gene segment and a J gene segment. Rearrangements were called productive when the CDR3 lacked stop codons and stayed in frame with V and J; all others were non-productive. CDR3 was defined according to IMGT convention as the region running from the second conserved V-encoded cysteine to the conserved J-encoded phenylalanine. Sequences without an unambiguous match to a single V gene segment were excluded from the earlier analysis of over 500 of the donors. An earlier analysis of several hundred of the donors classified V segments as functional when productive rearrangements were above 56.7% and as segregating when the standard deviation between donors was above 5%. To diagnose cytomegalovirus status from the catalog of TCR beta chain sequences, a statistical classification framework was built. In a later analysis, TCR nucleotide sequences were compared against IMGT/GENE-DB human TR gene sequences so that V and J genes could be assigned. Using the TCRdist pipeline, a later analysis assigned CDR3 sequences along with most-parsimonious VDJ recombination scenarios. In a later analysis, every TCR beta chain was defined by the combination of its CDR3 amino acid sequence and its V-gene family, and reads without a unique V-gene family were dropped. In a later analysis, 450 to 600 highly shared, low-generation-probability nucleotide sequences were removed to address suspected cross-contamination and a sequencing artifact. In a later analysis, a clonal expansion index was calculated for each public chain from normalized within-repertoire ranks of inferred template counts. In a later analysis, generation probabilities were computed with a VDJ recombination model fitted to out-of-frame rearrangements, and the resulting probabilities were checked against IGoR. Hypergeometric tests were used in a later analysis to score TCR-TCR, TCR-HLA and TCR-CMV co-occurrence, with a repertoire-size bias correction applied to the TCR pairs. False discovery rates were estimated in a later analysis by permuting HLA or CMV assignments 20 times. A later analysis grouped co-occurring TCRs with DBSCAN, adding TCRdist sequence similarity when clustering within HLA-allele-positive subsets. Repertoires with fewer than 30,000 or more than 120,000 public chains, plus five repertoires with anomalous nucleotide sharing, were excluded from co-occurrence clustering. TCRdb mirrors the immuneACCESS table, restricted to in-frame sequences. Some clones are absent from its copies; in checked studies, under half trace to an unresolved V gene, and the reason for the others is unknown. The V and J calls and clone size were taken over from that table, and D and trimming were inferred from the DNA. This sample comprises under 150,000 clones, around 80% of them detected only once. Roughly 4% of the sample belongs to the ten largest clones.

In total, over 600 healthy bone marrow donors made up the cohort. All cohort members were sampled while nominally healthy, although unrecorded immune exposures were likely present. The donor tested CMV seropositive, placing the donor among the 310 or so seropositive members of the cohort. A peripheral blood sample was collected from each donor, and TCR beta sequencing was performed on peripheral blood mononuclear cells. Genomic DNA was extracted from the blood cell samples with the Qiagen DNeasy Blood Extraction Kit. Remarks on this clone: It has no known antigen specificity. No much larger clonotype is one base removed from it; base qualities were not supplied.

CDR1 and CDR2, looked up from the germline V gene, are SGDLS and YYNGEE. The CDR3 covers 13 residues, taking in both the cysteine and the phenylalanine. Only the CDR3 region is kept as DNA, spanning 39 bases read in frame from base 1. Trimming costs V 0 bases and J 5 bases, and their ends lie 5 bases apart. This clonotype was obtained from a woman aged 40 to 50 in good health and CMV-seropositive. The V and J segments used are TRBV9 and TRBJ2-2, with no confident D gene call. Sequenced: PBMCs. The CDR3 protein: CASSVAGTGELFF. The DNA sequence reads TGTGCCAGCAGCGTAGCAGGTACCGGGGAGCTGTTTTTT.